This TCR beta chain was sequenced in a study of identical twins (dated by TCRdb to 2016 to 2017). In terms of the full investigation: To test whether fetal clonotypes persist, the study used deep sequencing on TCR alpha and beta repertoires from monozygotic twins, unrelated adults of various ages, and cord blood. Replicate twin experiments were performed at different times using different library preparation protocols to rule out contamination. Study-wide conclusions, independent of this receptor: Recombination models systematically underestimated out-of-frame TCR alpha sharing in monozygotic twins but agreed with sharing between unrelated individuals. Zero-insertion analyses could be partly confounded by invariant T cells such as MAIT and iNKT, though diverse VJ usage argued against such confounding for most clonotypes. Out-of-frame TCR alpha sequences shared between twins showed an excess of low generation-probability sequences compared with coincidental sharing between unrelated individuals. Abundant cord blood beta clonotypes carried fewer insertions; young adult naive repertoires showed a weaker similar trend, while memory repertoires showed none. Because the same donors could not be followed over many years, the conclusions relied on cross-sectional statistical analysis. In beta out-of-frame sequences, excess twin sharing was weaker, because having fewer shared sequences lowered the signal-to-noise ratio.

The germline V end is reduced by 3 bases and the J end by 2 bases; junction bases left unmatched: 12. The CDR3 holds 17 amino acids from the cysteine to the phenylalanine. Of the read, only the CDR3 DNA is kept; its 51 bases are in frame from base 1. CDR1 and CDR2 (MNHEY, SVGAGI) derive from the germline V gene. Library generation was performed with 5' RACE. Data came from an Illumina HiSeq 2000. A universal primer binding site was added through template switching, and the final cDNA carried a unique molecular identifier so that TCR cDNA molecules could be counted accurately. Specific primers in the conserved constant-segment region were used to synthesize first-strand cDNA for TCR alpha and beta chains. To control for contamination, each cDNA library was double barcoded with a SMART-Mk sample barcode plus Illumina barcodes. TruSeq adapter sequences and Illumina sample barcodes were added in two successive PCR steps. Sequencing of the TCR alpha and beta cDNA libraries was done on the Illumina HiSeq platform using custom primers. Per the original workflow: Unique molecular identifiers were extracted from raw reads with MiGEC, and CDR3 positions were determined with MiXCR. For each individual, recombination models were inferred using an EM algorithm with the repgenHMM and IGoR tools. The tcR package in R was used for shared clonotype analysis, with sharing normalized by the product of cloneset sizes. To study raw recombination without the effects of thymic and clonal selection, out-of-frame nonproductive sequences were analyzed. Clones were called with MiXCR by TCRdb after fastp trimmed the public reads at Q25, and only in-frame beta chains were retained. Merged by CDR3 protein, the rows form single entries marked with the most common genes and DNA. None of the V and J calls come from the authors' own analysis; TCRdb made them. The sample table contains around 960,000 distinct CDR3 sequences; only one count was recorded for 9% to 15% of them. Together, the top ten hold around 1.5% of the sample.

Comments on this clonotype: What this receptor recognizes is not known. There are no base qualities to consult, and no much larger clone falls within one base.

Only healthy Caucasian donors were included. The twin cohort consisted of three pairs of female monozygotic twins, all aged roughly 18 to 30 years. Peripheral blood mononuclear cells were used as the source from which RNA for TCR libraries was isolated. The same data also went into a second study, on yellow fever vaccine responses in identical twins. As noted in the second study: The T cell response to vaccination in identical twins was reported by the authors to appear partly convergent and partly personalized. In the study, vaccine-responding T cell clones were precisely tracked in identical twins.

Sequenced sample: PBMCs. This chain joins TRBV6-5 to TRBJ1-2, with 7 bases in between that match TRBD1. The receptor was derived from a woman under 30 in good health. The DNA reads as follows: TGTGCCAGCAGTTATTACACAGGGGCAACTTTCAACTATGGCTACACCTTC. It specifies CASSYYTGATFNYGYTF.